This section outlines one T cell receptor beta chain sequence together with its context. This entry is derived from a study of blood T cell repertoires in COVID-19. From germline, CDR1 is SGHAT and CDR2 FQDESV (reference sequence). The CDR3 spans 11 residues. Trimming took off 3 bases at V and 5 bases at J, with 4 bases between the two ends. Profiling relied on immunoSEQ multiplex PCR, and the TCRdb table lists in-frame clones only, not all of them. The table includes approximately 290,000 clones, 90% detected once. The chain couples TRBV11-1 to TRBJ2-5; D is unclear. Material: PBMCs or T cells enriched from blood (not recorded which). This TCR was recovered from a woman younger than 45 who had recovered from COVID-19. As DNA, the CDR3 is TGTGCCAGCAGCTTTGGCGAGACCCAGTACTTC. This codes for CASSFGETQYF.